What follows describes a single TCR beta chain. No antigen is known for it. This entry comes from a study of Ad26.COV2.S vaccination and SARS-CoV-2 variants. Turning to the study itself: Among those in the COV1001 Ad26.COV2.S trial arm was the donor.

Clones were read by immunoSEQ multiplex PCR, and TCRdb kept only the in-frame ones, dropping some. The sample has 440,000 or so clones; 80% to 90% are singletons. General observations from the study: Responses of spike-specific T cells (both CD8+ and CD4+) reportedly showed substantial breadth after vaccination.

Treatment of the sample: approximately 18 received Ad26.COV2.S at low or high dose, single or two shots; 5 received placebo; per-sample allocation not given. Sampling was performed 63 days after the first vaccine or placebo injection. Germline CDR1 MNHEY, CDR2 SMNVEV (reference sequence). The CDR3 runs 17 residues. The V gene end was trimmed by 2 bases and the J gene end by 2 bases; junction bases not matched to a gene: 10. The rearrangement joins TRBV27 to TRBJ2-3; 7 nucleotides match TRBD2. Sequenced material: peripheral blood, taken in a trial of Ad26.COV2.S vaccine versus placebo. The TCR was taken from a person aged 18-60 years who received the Ad26.COV2.S COVID-19 vaccine or a placebo. The CDR3 loop reads CASSLRMSSGTTDTQYF. Written as DNA, the CDR3 is TGTGCCAGCAGTTTACGGATGTCTAGCGGAACCACAGATACGCAGTATTTT.